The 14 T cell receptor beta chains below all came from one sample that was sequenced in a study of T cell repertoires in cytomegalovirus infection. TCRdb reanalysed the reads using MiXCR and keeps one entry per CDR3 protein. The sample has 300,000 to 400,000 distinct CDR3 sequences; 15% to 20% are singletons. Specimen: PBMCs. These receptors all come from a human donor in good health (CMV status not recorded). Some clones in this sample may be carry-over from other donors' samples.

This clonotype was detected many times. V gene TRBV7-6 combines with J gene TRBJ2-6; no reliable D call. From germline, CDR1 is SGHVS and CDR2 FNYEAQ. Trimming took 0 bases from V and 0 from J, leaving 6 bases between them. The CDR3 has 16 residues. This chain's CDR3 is CASSLAPFSGANVLTF. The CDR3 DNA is TGTGCCAGCAGCTTAGCCCCATTCTCTGGGGCCAACGTCCTGACTTTC.

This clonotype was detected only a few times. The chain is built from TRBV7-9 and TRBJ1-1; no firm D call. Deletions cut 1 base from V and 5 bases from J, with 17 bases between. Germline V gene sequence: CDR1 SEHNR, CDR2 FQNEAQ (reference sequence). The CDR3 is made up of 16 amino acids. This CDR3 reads CASSLGVSGHWTEAFF. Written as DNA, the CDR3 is TGTGCCAGCAGCTTAGGTGTTTCCGGGCATTGGACTGAAGCTTTCTTT.

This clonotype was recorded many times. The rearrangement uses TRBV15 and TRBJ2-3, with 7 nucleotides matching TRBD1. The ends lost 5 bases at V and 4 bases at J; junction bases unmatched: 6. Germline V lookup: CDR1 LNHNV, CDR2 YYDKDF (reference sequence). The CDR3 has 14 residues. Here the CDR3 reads CATSSRTGPDTQYF. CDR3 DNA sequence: TGTGCCACCAGCTCGCGGACAGGCCCAGATACGCAGTATTTT.

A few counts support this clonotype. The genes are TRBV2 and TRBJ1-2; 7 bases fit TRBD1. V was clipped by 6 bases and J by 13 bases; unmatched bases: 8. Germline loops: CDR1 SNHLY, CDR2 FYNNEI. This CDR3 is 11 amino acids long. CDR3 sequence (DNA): TGTGCCAGCAGGATGGGACAGCCCAGCACCTTC. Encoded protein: CASRMGQPSTF. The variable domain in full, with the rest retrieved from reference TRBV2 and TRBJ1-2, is EPEVTQTPSHQVTQMGQEVILRCVPISNHLYFYWYRQILGQKVEFLVSFYNNEISEKSEIFDDQFSVERPDGSNFTLKIRSTKLEDSAMYFCASRMGQPSTFGSGTRLTVV.

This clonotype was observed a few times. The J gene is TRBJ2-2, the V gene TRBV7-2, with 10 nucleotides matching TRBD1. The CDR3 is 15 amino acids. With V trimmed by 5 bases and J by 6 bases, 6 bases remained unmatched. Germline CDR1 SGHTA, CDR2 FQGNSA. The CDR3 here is CASSPGQGWAGELFF. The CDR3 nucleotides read TGTGCCAGCAGCCCGGGACAGGGGTGGGCCGGGGAGCTGTTTTTT.

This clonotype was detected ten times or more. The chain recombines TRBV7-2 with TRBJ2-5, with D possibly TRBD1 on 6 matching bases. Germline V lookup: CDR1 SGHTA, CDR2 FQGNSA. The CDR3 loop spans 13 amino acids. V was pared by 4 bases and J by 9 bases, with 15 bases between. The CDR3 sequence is CASSSATGNPQYF. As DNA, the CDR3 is TGTGCCAGCAGCTCGGCAACAGGGAATCCCCAGTACTTC.

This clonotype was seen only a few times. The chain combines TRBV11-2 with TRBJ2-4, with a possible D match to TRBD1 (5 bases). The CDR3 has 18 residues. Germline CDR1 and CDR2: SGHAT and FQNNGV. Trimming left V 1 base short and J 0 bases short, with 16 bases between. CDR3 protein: CASSLGGASILAKNIQYF. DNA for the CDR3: TGTGCCAGCAGCTTAGGTGGGGCCAGTATACTAGCCAAAAACATTCAGTACTTC.

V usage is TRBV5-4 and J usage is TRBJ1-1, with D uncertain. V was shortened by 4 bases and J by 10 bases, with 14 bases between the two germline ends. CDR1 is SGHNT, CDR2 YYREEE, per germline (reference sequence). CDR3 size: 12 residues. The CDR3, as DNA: TGTGCCAGCAGCGCCCCCCAAGGAGGAGCTTTCTTT. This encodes CASSAPQGGAFF.

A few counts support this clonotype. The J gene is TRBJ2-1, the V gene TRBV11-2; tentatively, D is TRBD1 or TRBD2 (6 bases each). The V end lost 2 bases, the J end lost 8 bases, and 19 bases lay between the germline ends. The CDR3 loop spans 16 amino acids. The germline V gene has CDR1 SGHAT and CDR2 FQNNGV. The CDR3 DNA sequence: TGTGCCAGCAGCTTACTCGGGACATTTCGGGGGTATGAGCAGTTCTTC. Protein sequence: CASSLLGTFRGYEQFF.

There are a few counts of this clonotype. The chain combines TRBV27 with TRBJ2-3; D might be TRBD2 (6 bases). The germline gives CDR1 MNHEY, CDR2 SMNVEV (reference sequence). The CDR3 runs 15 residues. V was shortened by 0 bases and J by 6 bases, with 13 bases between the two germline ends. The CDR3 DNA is TGTGCCAGCAGTTTATCTCTAGAACGGGGGGATACGCAGTATTTT. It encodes CASSLSLERGDTQYF.

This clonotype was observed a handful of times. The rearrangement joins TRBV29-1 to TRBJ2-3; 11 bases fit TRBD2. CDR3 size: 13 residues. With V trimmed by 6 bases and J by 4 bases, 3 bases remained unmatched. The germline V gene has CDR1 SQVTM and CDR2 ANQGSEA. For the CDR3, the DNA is TGCAGCGTATTAGCGGGAGGGTCAGATACGCAGTATTTT. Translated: CSVLAGGSDTQYF.

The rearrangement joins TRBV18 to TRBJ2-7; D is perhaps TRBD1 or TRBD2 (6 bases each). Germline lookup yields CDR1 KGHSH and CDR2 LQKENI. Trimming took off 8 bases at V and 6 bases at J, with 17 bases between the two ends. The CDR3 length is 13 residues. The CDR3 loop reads CASGGTRVGEQYF. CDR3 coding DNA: TGTGCCAGCGGGGGGACAAGGGTCGGCGAGCAGTACTTC.

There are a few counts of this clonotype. The CDR3 protein is CASSPYLLQGKDNQPQHF. The CDR3 region has the DNA TGTGCCAGCTCACCATATCTTCTACAGGGTAAGGACAATCAGCCCCAGCATTTT. The genes are TRBV18 and TRBJ1-5; the D gene is possibly TRBD1 (6 bases). Per the germline V gene, CDR1 is KGHSH and CDR2 is LQKENI. The CDR3 spans 18 residues. With 2 bases removed from V and 3 bases from J, the gap between germline ends came to 20 bases.

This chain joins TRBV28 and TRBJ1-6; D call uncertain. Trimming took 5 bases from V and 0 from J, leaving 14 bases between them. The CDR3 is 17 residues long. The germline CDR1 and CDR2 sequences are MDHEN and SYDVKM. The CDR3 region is CASSTTRGSSYNSPLHF. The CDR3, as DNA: TGTGCCAGCAGTACGACTCGCGGAAGCTCCTATAATTCACCCCTCCACTTT.